This TCR beta chain emerged from a study of T cells after yellow fever vaccination. About the study: Preparing low-cell-number fractions relied on SMART-Seq v4 Ultra Low Input. Findings and caveats of the study: Post-booster repertoires again held most primary-vaccination clones (about 95% CD4, roughly 89% CD8).

There are many counts of this clonotype. Its specificity is not known. TCRdb re-analysed the 5' RACE reads in MiXCR, keeping a single row per CDR3 protein. The sample has under 150,000 distinct CDR3 sequences; 7.7% are singletons. This CDR3 has 14 residues. The V and J ends lost 7 bases and 5 bases, in that order; junction bases with no gene match: 7. Looked up from germline, CDR1 is MNHEY and CDR2 is SVGEGT. The material sequenced was CD4+ T cells sorted from PBMCs, taken 5 days after the yellow fever booster vaccination. The J gene is TRBJ2-2, the V gene TRBV6-2 or TRBV6-3, with 7 nucleotides matching TRBD2. This receptor was taken from a man aged 25-40 years who received the YFV17D yellow fever vaccine. In nucleotides, the CDR3 is TGTGCCAGCATCCTTCGAGCGGGGACCGGGGAGCTGTTTTTT. Amino acids: CASILRAGTGELFF.